This T cell receptor beta chain was identified during a study of T-cell reconstitution after alpha-beta-depleted transplantation in children. Findings and limits, study-wide: At day 60, the high TCRbeta diversity found in some patients originated from recipient T cells and thymic progenitors that had survived.

Germline CDR1 reads SGHVS; CDR2 reads FQNEAQ. The CDR3 contains 18 residues. With 4 bases clipped from V and 1 base from J, the junction kept 7 bases outside the gene matches. The TCRbeta library incorporated unique molecular identifiers. TCRdb fed the PCR reads into MiXCR, producing one record per CDR3 protein. The sample holds some 830,000 distinct CDR3 sequences, around 15% seen once. A note on this clonotype: The target antigen is unknown.

This sequence joins TRBV7-8 and TRBJ2-3; 14 positions agree with TRBD2. This TCR was sampled from a male patient younger than 18 who had a stem cell transplant for acute lymphoblastic leukemia, so the T cells may come from the graft donor. The specimen was PBMCs, mostly from graft donor cells, collected 360 days after TCRalphabeta/CD19-depleted stem cell transplant. The CDR3 DNA reads as TGTGCCAGCAGCTCCCGACTAGCGGGAGGGATTCGCACAGATACGCAGTATTTT. It is translated as CASSSRLAGGIRTDTQYF.